Reported below is one T cell receptor (beta chain). These data belong to a study of CD8 T cells in Susac syndrome. Sequencing of TCR beta was undertaken in CD8+ and CD4+ T cells derived from blood. Controls were age- and sex-matched healthy donors. Negative isolation yielded CD4+ and CD8+ T cells, and FACS enriched TEMRA cells. Reverse transcription of roughly 0.5 to 1 ug RNA was carried out with random hexamers. Coverage of TCR beta CDR3 amplification by immunoSEQ multiplex PCR extended to 54 Vbeta and 13 Jbeta. Via MiXCR, TCRdb re-called the immunoSEQ multiplex PCR reads, giving one row per CDR3 protein. Seen here are just over 80,000 distinct CDR3 sequences, around 94% observed once, and the top ten hold around 0.25%. Germline-derived CDR1 and CDR2 are MGHRA and YSYEKL. This CDR3 contains 15 residues. V was pared by 0 bases and J by 5 bases, with 8 bases between.

The sequence was obtained from a human donor in good health. The sequencing input was CD8+ T cells from PBMCs. The chain carries TRBV4-1 and TRBJ1-6; D is possibly TRBD1 (5 bases). The CDR3 is CASSQEGTDNSPLHF. CDR3 in DNA: TGCGCCAGCAGCCAAGAGGGGACCGATAATTCACCCCTCCACTTT.